This TCR beta chain is drawn from a study of blood T cell repertoires in COVID-19. The wider study: Acute-phase and convalescent COVID-19 samples originated in the United States, Italy and Spain.

CDR3 size: 18 residues. Losses at the gene ends were 4 bases for V and 12 bases for J; bases not matched to a gene: 25. The germline V gene has CDR1 SGHNT and CDR2 YYREEE (reference sequence). Clones were sequenced by immunoSEQ multiplex PCR, and TCRdb holds only the in-frame ones, with some missing. The sample records hundreds of thousands of clones, roughly 83% being singletons. The receptor was isolated from an elderly man with acute or convalescent COVID-19. The specimen sequenced was peripheral blood. This chain connects TRBV5-4 to TRBJ1-2; TRBD1 matches at 9 bases. As DNA, the CDR3 is TGTGCCAGCAGCGGGCCGGGACAGGGCAGCTCTTATGGGTTTACTGACACCTTC. Translated, it gives CASSGPGQGSSYGFTDTF.